This T cell receptor beta chain is from a study of shared clonotypes between healthy human individuals (dated by TCRdb to the early 2020s). Broadly, across the study: A few men and a couple of women, aged 18 to 49 years, made up the cohort. For each donor, CD4 naive and CD4 memory were each run on three plates, CD8 naive on two plates, and CD8 memory on one plate. Blood TCR repertoires of five healthy adults were deeply sequenced to estimate repertoire size and the extent of clonotype sharing between individuals. Libraries were prepared and TCR repertoires were sequenced by different laboratories using diverse techniques, in order to increase sequencing depth and limit assay-specific biases. Each donor's leukapheresis produced roughly between roughly 0.85 and 9.5 billion PBMCs. Results the study describes overall, beyond this receptor: Sampling was limited to blood, and TCR repertoires in tissue likely differ from TCR repertoires in blood. Higher generation probabilities were observed for clonotypes shared by all four sorted-subset donors than for non-shared clonotypes. About 4.5% of naive CD4, 3.5% of naive CD8, about 2.1% of memory CD4, and about 0.4% of memory CD8 clonotypes were shared across several donors. Incomplete sequencing was indicated by rarefaction of sorted-subset datasets, despite the large sequencing depth. Estimated clonotype richness was generally larger for naive than for memory subsets. Pairwise subsampling led to the expectation that sequencing depth would affect the degree of clonotype sharing among donors. The genetic and exposure-history diversity represented was limited by the small number of donors.

The donors were healthy, HIV-negative adults who had no recently reported acute infections or vaccinations. Every donor was a Caucasian adult residing in Nashville, Tennessee, USA. CD4+ T cells were enriched by magnetic negative selection; naive cells were then positively selected on CD45RA, and the negative fraction formed the memory subset. Blood was collected by leukapheresis, and PBMCs were isolated by Ficoll-Histopaque density gradient centrifugation and then cryopreserved in liquid nitrogen vapor phase. Analytical flow cytometry was used to check the purity and quantity of every magnetically sorted T cell population. Genomic DNA was isolated from every sorted fraction and measured by UV absorbance on a Nanodrop 2000c. Of note for this clone: The clone's antigen remains unknown. Per-base qualities were not stored, and no clone one base away is much larger.

Using the deep immunoSEQ assay, TCR CDR3 regions were amplified from genomic DNA by multiplex PCR. Extracted genomic DNA from each cell subset was distributed evenly across all wells of several immunoSEQ 96-well plates, and each plate was treated as a replicate. For sorted subsets, each replicate PCR was loaded with about 0.2 ug genomic DNA, equivalent to about 30,000 T cell genomes. Purified libraries were quantified with a Qubit 3.0 fluorometer, sized on a Bioanalyzer 2100, and re-quantified with the KAPA Library Quantification kit. Every immunoSEQ 96-well plate was sequenced on a separate single-read 150-cycle Illumina NextSeq 550 flow cell. The paper's processing steps were these. Because the immunoSEQ output held only junctional sequences and lacked quality scores, the filtering could not match the filtering applied to full-length reads. Sequences were annotated with PyIR, a Python wrapper for IgBLAST v1.9, and V/J genes and CDR3 were assigned using IMGT germline references. Reads were removed for weak V/J assignments (E-value above 1e-6), missing CDR3, stop codons, out-of-frame junctions, or ambiguous translated residues. V3J clonotypes were defined as sequences sharing an identical inferred V gene, J gene, and CDR3 amino acid sequence. Percentage overlap between repertoires was computed as shared unique clonotypes divided by the size of the smaller repertoire. Three approaches were used to assess repertoire richness: RTK rarefaction, the Chao1 estimator, and Recon v2.1 estimates of unobserved clonotypes. Generation probabilities for all TCRbeta clonotypes obtained by the gDNA method from four donors were computed using OLGA. Here the immuneACCESS table is served through TCRdb, limited to in-frame sequences with V and J called. Missing clones are a known gap in these copies; in checked studies unresolved V genes cover under half, and the rest lacks a known reason. The V and J calls and clone size come from that table; D and trimming were worked out from the DNA. This sample gives 500,000 or so clones in total; roughly 95% of them show up just once. 0.055% to 0.075% of the sample rests with the top ten.

The junction shows trimming of 2 bases on V and 5 bases on J, plus 9 bases between the germline ends. CDR1 and CDR2, per the germline V gene, are MGHRA and YSYEKL. The CDR3, cysteine through phenylalanine, is 13 amino acids long. CDR3 DNA only is kept here, 39 bases in frame from base 1. This chain joins TRBV4-1 to TRBJ1-2, with the D gene too uncertain to name. The TCR was taken from a woman between 25 and 40 years old in good health. Input material: naive CD4+ T cells sorted from blood. The cell subset or site label here, explained by the study, means: CD45RA+ positively selected. The CDR3 corresponds to CASSQRADYGYTF. Here is the DNA: TGCGCCAGCAGCCAAAGGGCAGATTATGGCTACACCTTC.